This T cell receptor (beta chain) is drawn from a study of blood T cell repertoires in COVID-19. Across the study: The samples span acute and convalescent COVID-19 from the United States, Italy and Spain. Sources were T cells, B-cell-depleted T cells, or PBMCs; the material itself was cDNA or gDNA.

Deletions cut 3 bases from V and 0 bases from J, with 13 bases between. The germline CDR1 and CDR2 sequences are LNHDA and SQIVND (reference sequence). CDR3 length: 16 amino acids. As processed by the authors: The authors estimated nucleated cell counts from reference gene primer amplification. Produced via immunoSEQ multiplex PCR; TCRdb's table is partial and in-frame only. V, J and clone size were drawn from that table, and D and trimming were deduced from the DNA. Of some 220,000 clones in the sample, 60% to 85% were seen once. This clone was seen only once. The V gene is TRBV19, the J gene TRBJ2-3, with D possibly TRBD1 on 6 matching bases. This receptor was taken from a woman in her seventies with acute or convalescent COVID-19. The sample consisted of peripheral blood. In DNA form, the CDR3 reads TGTGCCAGTAGTATGGTGGGGGCCTCTAGCACAGATACGCAGTATTTT. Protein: CASSMVGASSTDTQYF.